This T cell receptor (beta chain) was sequenced in a study of chemoradiotherapy in HPV16-positive cancers. General study results and limits: During treatment, candidate HPV-specific clones and E7-related motifs expanded in tumor. In HPV16-positive patients, HPV-responsive T-cell expansion tracked better recurrence-free survival.

Details on this clone: Its antigen remains unknown.

Profiling relied on immunoSEQ multiplex PCR, and the TCRdb table lists in-frame clones only, not all of them. The table has some 16,000 clones, about four fifths seen once. The CDR3 spans 13 residues. The V gene lost 6 bases and the J gene lost 4 bases, with 12 bases spanning the gap. Germline CDR1 reads LGHNT; CDR2 reads FRNRAP. V and J are TRBV12-5 and TRBJ2-5, with D perhaps TRBD2 (6 bases). The receptor comes from a human donor with HPV-associated anogenital cancer. The sample was gathered from a patient who underwent chemoradiotherapy. DNA of the CDR3: TGTGCTAGTGGCCGATTGGGGGGAGAGACCCAGTACTTC. Its protein is CASGRLGGETQYF.